The 32 T cell receptor beta chains presented below share a single source sample, sequenced in a study of identical twins. TCRdb reprocessed the 5' RACE reads with MiXCR, giving one entry per CDR3 protein. The table includes 500,000 to 550,000 distinct CDR3 sequences, less than 25% detected once. This sample also appeared in a second study, on T cells expressing NK-cell markers.

Sequencing was done on a sample of CD4+ T cells sorted from blood. These receptors were taken from a woman aged 18-29 years in good health.

This chain connects TRBV6-5 to TRBJ2-7; the D gene could be TRBD1 or TRBD2 (6 bases each). Germline-derived CDR1 and CDR2 are MNHEY and SVGAGI. The CDR3 is made up of 15 amino acids. V lost 2 bases and J lost 6, with 17 bases in between. This CDR3 reads CASSYGGRRVAEQYF. The CDR3 DNA is TGTGCCAGCAGTTACGGGGGCAGGAGGGTCGCCGAGCAGTACTTC.

The rearrangement uses TRBV4-1 and TRBJ2-5; D unclear. CDR1 and CDR2 (germline): MGHRA, YSYEKL. Trimming shortened V by 6 bases and J by 5 bases, and 4 bases separated the two germline ends. CDR3 length equals 10 residues. The chain's CDR3 is CASRPETQYF. DNA of the CDR3: TGCGCCAGCAGGCCGGAGACCCAGTACTTC.

This clonotype was seen a few times. The V and J genes are TRBV6-1 and TRBJ1-1, with a tentative D call TRBD1 (6 bases). This CDR3 contains 13 residues. Germline CDR1 is MNHNS and CDR2 is SASEGT. Deletions cut 10 bases from V and 1 base from J, with 13 bases between. Here the CDR3 reads CATVSGANTEAFF. CDR3 nucleotides: TGTGCCACCGTGTCAGGGGCGAACACTGAAGCTTTCTTT.

V usage is TRBV6-5 and J usage is TRBJ2-7, with a possible D match to TRBD1 (6 bases). V dropped 6 bases and J dropped 3 bases, with 18 bases sitting between them. CDR1 is MNHEY, CDR2 SVGAGI, per germline. The CDR3 is made up of 15 amino acids. The CDR3 DNA reads TGTGCCAGCAGCTACCTTGTCACAGGGAACTACGAGCAGTACTTC. It specifies CASSYLVTGNYEQYF.

This clonotype was observed a few times. The V call is TRBV7-9, the J call TRBJ2-7; 11 nucleotides align to TRBD2. Trimming cost V 5 bases and J 4 bases; bases outside gene matches: 10. CDR1 is SEHNR and CDR2 is FQNEAQ in the germline V gene (reference sequence). This CDR3 is built from 16 residues. CDR3 in amino acids: CASSRTTSGSRYEQYF. The CDR3 DNA sequence: TGTGCCAGCAGCCGGACTACTAGCGGGAGTAGGTACGAGCAGTACTTC. Together with reference TRBV7-9 and TRBJ2-7, the CDR3 gives the full variable domain: DTGVSQNPRHKITKRGQNVTFRCDPISEHNRLYWYRQTLGQGPEFLTYFQNEAQLEKSRLLSDRFSAERPKGSFSTLEIQRTEQGDSAMYLCASSRTTSGSRYEQYFGPGTRLTVT.

This clonotype was seen more than once but under ten times. The chain has TRBV12-3 or TRBV12-4 and TRBJ2-3; 8 nucleotides align to TRBD2. The CDR3 has 16 residues. With V trimmed by 5 bases and J by 1 base, 8 bases remained unmatched. The CDR3 DNA follows: TGTGCCAGCAGTAGCGGACGGGAGGGGGGCACAGATACGCAGTATTTT. Protein sequence: CASSSGREGGTDTQYF.

This clonotype showed up just a few times. This chain uses TRBV20-1 with TRBJ2-3, with 8 nucleotides matching TRBD2. This CDR3 contains 15 residues. Trimming cost V 6 bases and J 1 base; bases outside gene matches: 9. Germline CDR1 DFQATT, CDR2 SNEGSKA (reference sequence). The CDR3 DNA sequence: TGCAGTGCCGGGGGGGTGTACAGGGGCACAGATACGCAGTATTTT. Protein sequence: CSAGGVYRGTDTQYF.

The CDR3 here is CASSLDRGEGTQYF. CDR3 nucleotide sequence: TGCGCCAGCAGCTTGGACAGGGGGGAGGGGACCCAGTACTTC. This chain uses TRBV5-1 with TRBJ2-5; weak D call: TRBD1 (8 bases). Germline CDR1 is SGHRS and CDR2 is YFSETQ. V dropped 0 bases and J dropped 7 bases, with 13 bases sitting between them. The CDR3 consists of 14 residues.

The J gene is TRBJ2-1, the V gene TRBV20-1; D is unresolved. The V end lost 0 bases, the J end lost 7 bases, and 7 bases lay between the germline ends. The CDR3 sequence is 12 residues long. Germline V gene data show CDR1 as DFQATT and CDR2 as SNEGSKA (reference sequence). The CDR3 protein is CSARDPGNEQFF. Here the CDR3 DNA reads TGCAGTGCTAGAGATCCCGGGAATGAGCAGTTCTTC.

The chain joins TRBV7-2 to TRBJ2-3, with unresolved D. This CDR3 comprises 14 residues. The germline V gene has CDR1 SGHTA and CDR2 FQGNSA. The V gene lost 4 bases and the J gene lost 1 base, with 9 bases spanning the gap. The CDR3: CASSSQIRTDTQYF. DNA of the CDR3: TGTGCCAGCAGCTCCCAGATACGCACAGATACGCAGTATTTT.

V is TRBV9 and J is TRBJ1-2; TRBD1 aligns across 10 bases. Germline V lookup: CDR1 SGDLS, CDR2 YYNGEE. This CDR3 is built from 14 residues. With V trimmed by 0 bases and J by 7 bases, 3 bases remained unmatched. For the CDR3, the DNA is TGTGCCAGCAGCGTAGCCGGGACAGGGGTTGGCTACACCTTC. Its protein product is CASSVAGTGVGYTF.

The DNA for the CDR3 is TGCAGTGCTATATTCCCGGGACAGGGGACAGATACGCAGTATTTT. It encodes CSAIFPGQGTDTQYF. This chain uses TRBV20-1 with TRBJ2-3, with TRBD1 matching 10 bases. The J segment lost 3 bases and the V segment lost 4 bases, leaving 7 bases of the junction unmatched. Germline values: CDR1 DFQATT, CDR2 SNEGSKA (reference sequence). The CDR3 runs to 15 residues.

The chain uses TRBV12-3 or TRBV12-4 and TRBJ2-7, with TRBD2 as a possible D gene (7 bases). The CDR3 spans 18 residues. The germline V and J ends were trimmed by 11 bases and 0 bases, with 29 bases remaining between them. CDR3 loop: CACSLAGQRGGYSYEQYF. CDR3 nucleotide sequence: TGTGCCTGCTCACTGGCGGGGCAGAGGGGGGGCTACTCCTACGAGCAGTACTTC.

This clonotype appeared a few times. The gene calls are TRBV29-1 and TRBJ1-1; no reliable D call. The length of the CDR3 is 12 residues. Germline CDR1 SQVTM, CDR2 ANQGSEA. The V and J ends lost 2 bases and 1 base respectively, with 5 bases between them. The CDR3 coding sequence is TGCAGCGTTGAATTTCGGAACACTGAAGCTTTCTTT. Protein: CSVEFRNTEAFF.

V usage is TRBV2 and J usage is TRBJ2-2; D call uncertain. This CDR3 spans 13 amino acids. Trimming took 4 bases from V and 4 from J, leaving 7 bases between them. The germline V gene encodes CDR1 SNHLY and CDR2 FYNNEI. CDR3 in amino acids: CASSGSFTGELFF. In DNA form, the CDR3 reads TGTGCCAGCAGTGGTAGTTTCACCGGGGAGCTGTTTTTT.

This clonotype came up a few times. V gene TRBV5-1 combines with J gene TRBJ1-1; D unclear. Germline V gene sequence: CDR1 SGHRS, CDR2 YFSETQ. CDR3 length: 13 amino acids. Trimming removed 4 bases from V and 1 base from J, with 8 bases in between. In DNA, the CDR3 is TGCGCCAGCAGCAAGGACGGGAACACTGAAGCTTTCTTT. Its protein product is CASSKDGNTEAFF. Variable domain in full (rest from reference TRBV5-1 and TRBJ1-1): KAGVTQTPRYLIKTRGQQVTLSCSPISGHRSVSWYQQTPGQGLQFLFEYFSETQRNKGNFPGRFSGRQFSNSRSEMNVSTLELGDSALYLCASSKDGNTEAFFGQGTRLTVV.

This chain uses TRBV5-1 with TRBJ2-5; weak D call: TRBD1 (6 bases). The CDR3 is made up of 14 amino acids. Deletions cut 1 base from V and 3 bases from J, with 10 bases between. Germline V gives CDR1 SGHRS, CDR2 YFSETQ. In DNA form, the CDR3 reads TGCGCCAGCAGCTTGCAGGGGAGCAAAGAGACCCAGTACTTC. Protein: CASSLQGSKETQYF.

In its sample, this clonotype was seen many times. The V and J genes are TRBV5-1 and TRBJ2-1; no firm D call. The V and J ends lost 0 bases and 8 bases respectively, with 9 bases between them. The germline CDR1 and CDR2 sequences are SGHRS and YFSETQ. CDR3 size: 13 residues. The CDR3 region is CASSLAVRDEQFF. The CDR3 DNA sequence: TGCGCCAGCAGCTTGGCCGTAAGGGATGAGCAGTTCTTC.

This clonotype was counted between two and nine times. V is TRBV6-2 or TRBV6-3 and J is TRBJ1-2, with D perhaps TRBD1 (6 bases). The CDR3 sequence is 13 residues long. Germline V gene sequence: CDR1 MNHEY, CDR2 SVGEGT. V shed 10 bases and J shed 4 bases, with 16 bases lying between them. Written as DNA, the CDR3 is TGTGCCACCTCGGACAGCTCAGCCTATGGCTACACCTTC. Amino acids: CATSDSSAYGYTF.

The chain recombines TRBV3-1 with TRBJ2-2, with TRBD2 as a possible D gene (5 bases). The CDR3 is 13 residues long. Germline loops: CDR1 LGHDT, CDR2 YNNKEL (reference sequence). The germline V and J ends were trimmed by 10 bases and 3 bases, with 12 bases remaining between them. The CDR3 region is CATGGAYTGELFF. The CDR3 bases are TGTGCCACCGGAGGAGCGTACACCGGGGAGCTGTTTTTT.

Only a few counts were recorded for this clonotype. This rearrangement joins TRBV6-2 or TRBV6-3 to TRBJ2-7; 7 positions agree with TRBD1. This CDR3 comprises 17 residues. Germline loops: CDR1 MNHEY, CDR2 SVGEGT. The junction had 18 bases not matched to a gene; V was cut back by 6 bases and J by 4 bases. The CDR3 region is CASSPLLRTGRGYEQYF. CDR3 nucleotides: TGTGCCAGCAGCCCCCTCCTGAGGACAGGTAGGGGGTACGAGCAGTACTTC.

The V gene is TRBV7-9, the J gene TRBJ1-1; D gene ambiguous. Trimming shortened V by 3 bases and J by 0 bases, and 11 bases separated the two germline ends. The CDR3 sequence is 15 residues long. The germline gives CDR1 SEHNR, CDR2 FQNEAQ (reference sequence). This CDR3 is CASSLSSQMNTEAFF. CDR3 DNA sequence: TGTGCCAGCAGCTTGAGCAGCCAAATGAACACTGAAGCTTTCTTT.

The CDR3 loop is CSGGGGQIFEQYF. CDR3 sequence (DNA): TGCAGCGGGGGTGGGGGGCAAATCTTCGAGCAGTACTTC. The rearrangement joins TRBV29-1 to TRBJ2-7; possibly TRBD1 or TRBD2 for D (6 bases each). Deletions cut 7 bases from V and 6 bases from J, with 19 bases between. Germline V gene data show CDR1 as SQVTM and CDR2 as ANQGSEA. CDR3 length: 13 residues.

This clonotype was counted ten times or more. This chain joins TRBV7-9 and TRBJ1-1, with D hard to call. This CDR3 has 12 residues. CDR1 and CDR2 (germline): SEHNR, FQNEAQ (reference sequence). V lost 5 bases, J lost 5 bases, and 9 bases lay in between. The CDR3 region has the DNA TGTGCCAGCAGCACCAGAGGAACTGAAGCTTTCTTT. Protein product: CASSTRGTEAFF.

This clonotype was counted a few times. This chain links TRBV9 with TRBJ2-7, with 11 bases lining up with TRBD2. CDR3 length: 16 residues. Trimming took 4 bases from V and 3 from J; bases not matched to a gene: 9. Per the germline V gene, CDR1 is SGDLS and CDR2 is YYNGEE. In DNA, the CDR3 is TGTGCCAGCAGCTCAAGAGAGGGACTAGCGGACTACGAGCAGTACTTC. It yields the protein CASSSREGLADYEQYF. Looking up the rest from reference TRBV9 and TRBJ2-7 gives the full variable domain: DSGVTQTPKHLITATGQRVTLRCSPRSGDLSVYWYQQSLDQGLQFLIQYYNGEERAKGNILERFSAQQFPDLHSELNLSSLELGDSALYFCASSSREGLADYEQYFGPGTRLTVT.

This chain links TRBV6-1 with TRBJ1-1; D gene unclear. V dropped 6 bases and J dropped 1 base, with 9 bases sitting between them. Germline loops: CDR1 MNHNS, CDR2 SASEGT. The length of the CDR3 is 13 residues. The CDR3 nucleotides read TGTGCCAGCAGACTTAAGAAGAACACTGAAGCTTTCTTT. It yields the protein CASRLKKNTEAFF.

The chain carries TRBV5-5 and TRBJ1-3, with D unresolved. Germline V lookup: CDR1 SGHKS, CDR2 YYEKEE (reference sequence). V lost 2 bases and J lost 0, with 9 bases in between. The CDR3 spans 15 residues. The CDR3 bases are TGTGCCAGCAGCTTAATTATCAGCTCTGGAAACACCATATATTTT. Amino acids: CASSLIISSGNTIYF.

This clonotype was seen more than once but under ten times. The gene calls are TRBV7-2 and TRBJ2-3, with 8 bases that match TRBD2. The CDR3 totals 16 residues. J gave up 1 base and V 4 bases, and 7 bases lay outside the gene matches. Germline loops: CDR1 SGHTA, CDR2 FQGNSA. In DNA form, the CDR3 reads TGTGCCAGCAGCTACCGGAGGCGGGAGGGCACAGATACGCAGTATTTT. It encodes CASSYRRREGTDTQYF.

This clonotype has just a few counts. V usage is TRBV12-3 or TRBV12-4 and J usage is TRBJ2-7; no reliable D call. This CDR3 has 15 amino acids. Trimming removed 6 bases from V and 4 bases from J, with 19 bases in between. The CDR3 region has the DNA TGTGCCAGCAGCCTCCTTTTGTGGGGTAGATACGAGCAGTACTTC. Translated: CASSLLLWGRYEQYF.

This clonotype was counted only a few times. The chain recombines TRBV6-1 with TRBJ1-1, with D possibly TRBD1 on 5 matching bases. Germline V gene data show CDR1 as MNHNS and CDR2 as SASEGT. V was pared by 7 bases and J by 4 bases, with 25 bases between. This CDR3 is 17 amino acids long. CDR3 sequence: CASISLLTGTTGTEAFF. CDR3 in DNA: TGTGCCAGCATCTCCCTGCTTACCGGGACTACGGGCACTGAAGCTTTCTTT.

This clonotype was detected only a few times. The chain joins TRBV10-3 to TRBJ2-3; 11 nucleotides line up with TRBD2. J was trimmed by 2 bases and V by 8 bases; bases with no gene match: 6. The CDR3 contains 15 residues. Germline lookup yields CDR1 ENHRY and CDR2 SYGVKD. The CDR3 is CAIASGGPYTDTQYF. The CDR3 nucleotides are TGTGCCATCGCTAGCGGGGGGCCGTACACAGATACGCAGTATTTT.

This clonotype was counted between two and nine times. The chain has TRBV27 and TRBJ2-7; 10 bases align to TRBD2. V was clipped by 5 bases and J by 0 bases; unmatched bases: 4. The CDR3 spans 15 residues. CDR1 and CDR2 from the germline V gene are MNHEY and SMNVEV (reference sequence). This CDR3 is CASSQAGGPSYEQYF. CDR3 in DNA: TGTGCCAGCAGTCAAGCGGGAGGGCCCTCCTACGAGCAGTACTTC.